Listed here is a single T cell receptor beta chain. The table lists this clonotype with many counts. Its antigen remains unidentified. Base qualities were left out, and no much larger clone turns up one base away. Measured from the cysteine to the phenylalanine, the CDR3 is 16 residues long. The DNA shown is the 48-base CDR3, in frame from base 1. Relative to germline, V is missing 2 bases and J is missing 2 bases, with 7 bases of the junction outside any gene match. The germline V gene provides CDR1 SGHTA and CDR2 FQGNSA. The intended sense of this specimen's treatment or condition label: in vitro stimulation with specific CMV peptide epitopes to enrich CMV-specific T cells. The sample comes from a study of T cell repertoires in cytomegalovirus infection (dated by TCRdb to 2018 to 2020). With respect to the entire study: Peptide stimulations targeted recently identified HLA-C-restricted CMV epitopes, whose presentation resists viral immunomodulation, together with well-studied HLA-B-restricted epitopes. Donor HLA type was relevant to the analysis, as public TCR beta signatures indicated carriage of CMV infection together with the matching HLA type. The paper as a whole reports these results and caveats: In both this cohort and an independent cohort of under 450 donors, the cumulative frequency of public TCR beta family members distinguished carriers of CMV infection plus the relevant HLA type. The ex vivo response was dominated by HLA-C-restricted CMV-specific TCR beta clonotypes, which also provided the single most frequent clonotype in two of eight donors.

This sample was sequenced with an Illumina HiSeq 1500. TCRdb's own reprocessing of the public reads used fastp at Q25 and MiXCR and kept productive beta chains. Each entry merges the rows of one CDR3 protein and shows their most common DNA and genes. In all, the sample holds over 250,000 distinct CDR3 sequences, and less than 25% of those were seen once. Approximately 19% of the sample lies in the top ten. The V and J segments used are TRBV7-2 and TRBJ2-3, and 7 bases in between align with TRBD2. Sequencing used cultured PBMCs, obtained from culture after CMV antigen stimulation. This TCR derives from a human donor in good health (CMV status not recorded). Some clones in this sample may be carry-over from other donors' samples. The DNA reads as follows: TGTGCCAGCAGCTTAAGGCGGGAGCGGTACACAGATACGCAGTATTTT. Its translation reads: CASSLRRERYTDTQYF.